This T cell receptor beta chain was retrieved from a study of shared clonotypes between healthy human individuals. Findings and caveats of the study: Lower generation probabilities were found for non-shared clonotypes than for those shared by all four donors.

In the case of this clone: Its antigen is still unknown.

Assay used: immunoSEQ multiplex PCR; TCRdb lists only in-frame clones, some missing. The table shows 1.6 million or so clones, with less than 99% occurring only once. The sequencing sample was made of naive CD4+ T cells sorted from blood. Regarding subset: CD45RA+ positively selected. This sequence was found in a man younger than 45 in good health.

Here the CDR3 reads CASTGFGNTIYF. In DNA form, the CDR3 reads TGTGCCAGCACTGGTTTTGGAAACACCATATATTTT. The chain joins TRBV6-6 to TRBJ1-3; no clear D gene. CDR1 is MNHNY and CDR2 is SVGAGI in the germline V gene (reference sequence). V was shortened by 7 bases and J by 3 bases, with 7 bases between the two germline ends. The CDR3 length is 12 residues.